This T cell receptor beta chain appears in the sequencing data of a study of blood T cell repertoires in COVID-19. Source study methods: Estimation of nucleated cell counts was performed using reference gene primer amplification. Method: immunoSEQ multiplex PCR; TCRdb's copy keeps in-frame clones and lacks some. The D gene and trimming were derived from the DNA, and the V and J assignments and clone size from that table. The table has around 190,000 clones, around 85% seen once. This clone was seen a handful of times. CDR1 is SGHAT and CDR2 is FQDESV in the germline V gene (reference sequence). The trim removed 3 bases at V and 2 bases at J, leaving 4 bases unmatched. CDR3 length: 16 residues.

V is TRBV11-1 and J is TRBJ2-5; 12 nucleotides line up with TRBD1. Material for sequencing was peripheral blood. This sequence originates from a woman aged 60-75 years with acute or convalescent COVID-19. The CDR3 nucleotides read TGTGCCAGCAGCTTGGGGACAGGGGGCAATCAAGAGACCCAGTACTTC. Protein product: CASSLGTGGNQETQYF. Full variable domain (missing parts from reference TRBV11-1 and TRBJ2-5): EAEVAQSPRYKITEKSQAVAFWCDPISGHATLYWYRQILGQGPELLVQFQDESVVDDSQLPKDRFSAERLKGVDSTLKIQPAELGDSAMYLCASSLGTGGNQETQYFGPGTRLLVL.